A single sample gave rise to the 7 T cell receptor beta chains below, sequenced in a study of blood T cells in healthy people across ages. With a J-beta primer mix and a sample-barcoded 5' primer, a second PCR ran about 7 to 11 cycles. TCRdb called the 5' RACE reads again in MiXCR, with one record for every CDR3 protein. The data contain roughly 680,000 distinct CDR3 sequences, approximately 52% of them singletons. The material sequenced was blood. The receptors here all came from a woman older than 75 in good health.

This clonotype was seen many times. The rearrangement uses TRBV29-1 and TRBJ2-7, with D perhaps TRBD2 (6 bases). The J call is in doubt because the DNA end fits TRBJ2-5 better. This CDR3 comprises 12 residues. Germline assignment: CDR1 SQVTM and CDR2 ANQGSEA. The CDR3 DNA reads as TGCAGCGTTGAAGAAAGGAGGGGGACCCAGTACTTC. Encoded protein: CSVEERRGTQYF.

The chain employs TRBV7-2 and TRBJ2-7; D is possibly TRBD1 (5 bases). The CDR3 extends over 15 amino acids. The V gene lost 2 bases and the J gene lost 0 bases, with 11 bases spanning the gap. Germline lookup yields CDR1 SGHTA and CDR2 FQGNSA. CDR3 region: CASSLTGASSYEQYF. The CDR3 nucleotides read TGTGCCAGCAGCTTAACAGGCGCCAGCTCCTACGAGCAGTACTTC.

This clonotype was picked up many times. The CDR3 DNA reads TGCGCCAGCAGCCAATACGGGGGGGCCGAAGATACGCAGTATTTT. Its protein product is CASSQYGGAEDTQYF. The chain is built from TRBV4-1 and TRBJ2-3; 8 bases are a match to TRBD2. This CDR3 has 15 amino acids. Looked up from germline, CDR1 is MGHRA and CDR2 is YSYEKL. The V gene end was trimmed by 2 bases and the J gene end by 5 bases; junction bases not matched to a gene: 6.

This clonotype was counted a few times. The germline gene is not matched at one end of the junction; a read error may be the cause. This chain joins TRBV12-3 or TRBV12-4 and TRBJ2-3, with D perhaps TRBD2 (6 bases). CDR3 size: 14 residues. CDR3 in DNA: TGTGGCAGCAGTTTGGACTACCCCACAGATACGCAGTATTTT. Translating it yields CGSSLDYPTDTQYF.

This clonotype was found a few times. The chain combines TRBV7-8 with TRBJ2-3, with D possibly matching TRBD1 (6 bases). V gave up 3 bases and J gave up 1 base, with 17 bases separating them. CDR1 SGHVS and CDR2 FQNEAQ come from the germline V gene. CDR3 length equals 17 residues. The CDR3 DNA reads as TGTGCCAGCAGCTTTTCAACAGGGCTTTCGGGCACAGATACGCAGTATTTT. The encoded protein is CASSFSTGLSGTDTQYF.

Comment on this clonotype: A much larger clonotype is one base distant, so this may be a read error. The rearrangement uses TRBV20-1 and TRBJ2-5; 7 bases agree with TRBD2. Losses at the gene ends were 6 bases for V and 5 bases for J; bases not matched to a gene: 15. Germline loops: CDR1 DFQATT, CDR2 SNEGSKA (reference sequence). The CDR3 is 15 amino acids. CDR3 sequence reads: CSAPGAGRTWETQYF. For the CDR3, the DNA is TGCAGTGCCCCCGGAGCGGGGAGGACTTGGGAGACCCAGTACTTC.

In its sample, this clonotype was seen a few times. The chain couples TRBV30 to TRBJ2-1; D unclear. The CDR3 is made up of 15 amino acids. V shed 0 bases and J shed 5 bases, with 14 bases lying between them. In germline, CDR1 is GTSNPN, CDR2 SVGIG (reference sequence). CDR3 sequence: CAWSVRRQANNEQFF. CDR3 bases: TGTGCCTGGAGTGTACGTAGGCAGGCCAACAATGAGCAGTTCTTC.